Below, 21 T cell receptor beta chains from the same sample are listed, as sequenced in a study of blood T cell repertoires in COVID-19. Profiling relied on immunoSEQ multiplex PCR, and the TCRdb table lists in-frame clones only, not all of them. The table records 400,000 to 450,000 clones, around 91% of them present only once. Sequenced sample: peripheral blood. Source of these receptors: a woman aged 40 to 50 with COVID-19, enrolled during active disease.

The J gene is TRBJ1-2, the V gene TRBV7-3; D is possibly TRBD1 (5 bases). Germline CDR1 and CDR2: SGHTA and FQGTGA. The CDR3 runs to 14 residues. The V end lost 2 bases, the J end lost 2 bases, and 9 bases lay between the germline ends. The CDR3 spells CASSLAGPNYGYTF. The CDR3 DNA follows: TGTGCCAGCAGCTTAGCAGGGCCCAACTATGGCTACACCTTC. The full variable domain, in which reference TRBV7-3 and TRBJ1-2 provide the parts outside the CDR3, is GAGVSQTPSNKVTEKGKYVELRCDPISGHTALYWYRQSLGQGPEFLIYFQGTGAADDSGLPNDRFFAVRPEGSVSTLKIQRTERGDSAVYLCASSLAGPNYGYTFGSGTRLTVV.

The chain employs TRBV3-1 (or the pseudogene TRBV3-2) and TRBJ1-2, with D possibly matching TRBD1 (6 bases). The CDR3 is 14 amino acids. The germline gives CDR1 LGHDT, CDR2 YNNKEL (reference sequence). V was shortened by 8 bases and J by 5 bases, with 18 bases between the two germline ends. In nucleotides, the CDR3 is TGTGCCAGCTCCAGGGCGCAGGGGAATTATGGCTACACCTTC. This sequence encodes CASSRAQGNYGYTF.

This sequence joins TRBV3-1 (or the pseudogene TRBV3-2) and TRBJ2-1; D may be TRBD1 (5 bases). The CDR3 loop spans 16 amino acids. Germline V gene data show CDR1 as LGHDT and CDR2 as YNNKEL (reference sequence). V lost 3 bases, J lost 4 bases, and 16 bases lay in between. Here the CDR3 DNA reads TGTGCCAGCAGCCATAGGTTCTCGGACATTTACAATGAGCAGTTCTTC. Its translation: CASSHRFSDIYNEQFF.

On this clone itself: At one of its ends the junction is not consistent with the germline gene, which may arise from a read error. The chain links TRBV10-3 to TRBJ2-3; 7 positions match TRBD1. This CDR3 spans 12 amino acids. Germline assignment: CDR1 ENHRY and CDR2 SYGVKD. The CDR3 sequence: CAISVGTETQYF. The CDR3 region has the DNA TGTGCCATCAGTGTAGGGACAGAGACGCAGTATTTT.

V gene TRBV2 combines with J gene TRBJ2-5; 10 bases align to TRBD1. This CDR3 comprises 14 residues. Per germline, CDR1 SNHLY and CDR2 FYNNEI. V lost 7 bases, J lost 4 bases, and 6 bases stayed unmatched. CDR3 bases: TGTGCCAGCACTGACAGGGGGCTAGGAGAGACCCAGTACTTC. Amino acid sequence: CASTDRGLGETQYF.

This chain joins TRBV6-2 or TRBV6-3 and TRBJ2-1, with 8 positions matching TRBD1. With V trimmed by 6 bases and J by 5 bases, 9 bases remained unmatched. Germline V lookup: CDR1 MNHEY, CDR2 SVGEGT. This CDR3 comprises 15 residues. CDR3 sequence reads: CASSSQQGVHNEQFF. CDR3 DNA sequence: TGTGCCAGCAGCTCCCAACAGGGGGTACACAATGAGCAGTTCTTC.

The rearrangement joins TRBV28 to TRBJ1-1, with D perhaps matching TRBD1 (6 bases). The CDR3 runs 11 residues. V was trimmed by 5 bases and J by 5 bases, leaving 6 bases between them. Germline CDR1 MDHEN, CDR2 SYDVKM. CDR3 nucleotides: TGTGCCAGCAGTCAGGGGACTGAAGCTTTCTTT. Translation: CASSQGTEAFF.

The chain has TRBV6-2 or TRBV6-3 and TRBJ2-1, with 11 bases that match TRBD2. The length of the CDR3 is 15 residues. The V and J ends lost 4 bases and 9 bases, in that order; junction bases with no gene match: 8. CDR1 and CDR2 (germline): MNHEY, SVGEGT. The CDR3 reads CASSSPSGGPGEQFF. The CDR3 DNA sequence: TGTGCCAGCAGTTCCCCTAGCGGGGGGCCGGGTGAGCAGTTCTTC.

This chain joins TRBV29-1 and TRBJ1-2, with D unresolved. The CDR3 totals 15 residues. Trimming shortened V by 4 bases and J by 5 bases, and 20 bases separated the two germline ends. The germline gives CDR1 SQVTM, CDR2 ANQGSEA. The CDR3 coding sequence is TGCAGCGTTGCCTCCGTCGGCGGTGATTGGTATGGCTACACCTTC. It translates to CSVASVGGDWYGYTF.

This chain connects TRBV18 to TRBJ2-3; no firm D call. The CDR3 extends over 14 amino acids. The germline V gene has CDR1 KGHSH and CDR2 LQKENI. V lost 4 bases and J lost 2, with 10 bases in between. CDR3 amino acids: CASSRSPDTDTQYF. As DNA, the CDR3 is TGTGCCAGCTCACGGTCCCCAGACACAGATACGCAGTATTTT.

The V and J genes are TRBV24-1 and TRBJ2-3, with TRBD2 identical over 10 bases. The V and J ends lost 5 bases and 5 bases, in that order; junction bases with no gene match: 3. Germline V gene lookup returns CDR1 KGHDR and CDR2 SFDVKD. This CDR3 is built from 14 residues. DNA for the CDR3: TGTGCCACCAGTGCGTCTAGCGGGGGAGATACGCAGTATTTT. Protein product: CATSASSGGDTQYF.

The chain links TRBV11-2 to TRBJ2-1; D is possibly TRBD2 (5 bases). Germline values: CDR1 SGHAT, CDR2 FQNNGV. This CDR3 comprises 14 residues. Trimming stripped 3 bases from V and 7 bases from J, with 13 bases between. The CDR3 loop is CASSFFAEGNEQFF. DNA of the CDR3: TGTGCCAGCAGCTTCTTTGCAGAGGGTAATGAGCAGTTCTTC.

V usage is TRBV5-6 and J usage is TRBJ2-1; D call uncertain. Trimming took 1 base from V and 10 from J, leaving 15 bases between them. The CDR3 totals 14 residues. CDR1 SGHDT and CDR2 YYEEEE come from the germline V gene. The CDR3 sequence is CASSLPTWIGEQFF. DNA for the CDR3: TGTGCCAGCAGCTTGCCGACATGGATTGGCGAGCAGTTCTTC.

CDR3 DNA sequence: TGTGCCAGCACTGTAGTCTCTGGAAACACCATATATTTT. As protein: CASTVVSGNTIYF. The chain links TRBV28 to TRBJ1-3, with D unresolved. CDR1 is MDHEN and CDR2 is SYDVKM in the germline V gene. The CDR3 runs 13 residues. V lost 7 bases and J lost 0, with 7 bases in between.

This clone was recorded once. CDR3 sequence (DNA): TGTGCCACCAACTGGAGAGGGGTGGACAGCGCGGATGGCTACACCTTC. Translating it yields CATNWRGVDSADGYTF. V and J are TRBV7-9 and TRBJ1-2, with a possible D match to TRBD1 (6 bases). Germline values: CDR1 SEHNR, CDR2 FQNEAQ (reference sequence). This CDR3 is built from 16 residues. Trimming shortened V by 10 bases and J by 6 bases, and 27 bases separated the two germline ends.

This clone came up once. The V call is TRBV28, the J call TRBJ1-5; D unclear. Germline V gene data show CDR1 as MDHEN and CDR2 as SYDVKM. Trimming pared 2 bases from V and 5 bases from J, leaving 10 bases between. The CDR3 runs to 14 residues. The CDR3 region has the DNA TGTGCCAGCAGTTTACCCGCCAGGTATCAGCCCCAGCATTTT. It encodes CASSLPARYQPQHF.

DNA of the CDR3: TGTGCCAGCAGCACTAGCGGGAGCTCCTACAATGAGCAGTTCTTC. This encodes CASSTSGSSYNEQFF. This sequence joins TRBV5-4 and TRBJ2-1, with 11 bases fitting TRBD2. Germline loops: CDR1 SGHNT, CDR2 YYREEE (reference sequence). This CDR3 region has 15 residues. The ends lost 4 bases at V and 0 bases at J; junction bases unmatched: 0. Combining the CDR3 with reference TRBV5-4 and TRBJ2-1 gives the whole variable domain ETGVTQSPTHLIKTRGQQVTLRCSSQSGHNTVSWYQQALGQGPQFIFQYYREEENGRGNFPPRFSGLQFPNYSSELNVNALELDDSALYLCASSTSGSSYNEQFFGPGTRLTVL.

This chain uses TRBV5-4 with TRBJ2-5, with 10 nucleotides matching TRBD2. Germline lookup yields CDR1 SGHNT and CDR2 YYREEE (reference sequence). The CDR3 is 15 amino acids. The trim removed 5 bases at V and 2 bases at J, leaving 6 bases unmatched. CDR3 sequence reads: CASRSGTSEQETQYF. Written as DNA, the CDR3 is TGTGCCAGCAGGAGCGGGACTAGCGAACAAGAGACCCAGTACTTC.

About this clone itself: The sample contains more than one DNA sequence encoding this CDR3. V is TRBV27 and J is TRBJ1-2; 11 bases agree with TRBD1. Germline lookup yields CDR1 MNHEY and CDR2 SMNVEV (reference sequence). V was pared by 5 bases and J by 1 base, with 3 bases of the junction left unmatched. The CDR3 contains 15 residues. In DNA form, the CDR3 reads TGTGCCAGCAGTCTAGGGACAGGGGGTAACTATGGCTACACCTTC. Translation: CASSLGTGGNYGYTF.

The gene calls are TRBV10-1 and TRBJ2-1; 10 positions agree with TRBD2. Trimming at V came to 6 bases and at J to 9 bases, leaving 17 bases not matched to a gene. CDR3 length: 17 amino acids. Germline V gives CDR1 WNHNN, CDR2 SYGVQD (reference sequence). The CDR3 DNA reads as TGCGCCAGCAGGATCCCTACAGCGGGGGGGGTAAGGGGTGAGCAGTTCTTC. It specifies CASRIPTAGGVRGEQFF.

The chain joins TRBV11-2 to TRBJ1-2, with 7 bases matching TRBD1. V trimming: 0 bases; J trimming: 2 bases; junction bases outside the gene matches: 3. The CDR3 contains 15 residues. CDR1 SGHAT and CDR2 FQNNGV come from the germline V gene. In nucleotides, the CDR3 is TGTGCCAGCAGCTTAGAGCTGACAGGGAACTATGGCTACACCTTC. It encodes CASSLELTGNYGYTF.